These 23 T cell receptor beta chains originate from one sample sequenced in a study of neurological immune-mediated disorders. TCRdb fed the 5' RACE reads into MiXCR, producing one record per CDR3 protein. In the table there are about 70,000 distinct CDR3 sequences, approximately 5.3% of which are singletons. Sample: PBMCs. These receptor sequences come from a human donor with multiple sclerosis. The donor label of this sample is uncertain.

The sample holds many counts of this clonotype. The gene calls are TRBV7-8 and TRBJ2-1; D is unclear. Trimming left V 4 bases short and J 5 bases short, with 15 bases between. The germline gives CDR1 SGHVS, CDR2 FQNEAQ. The CDR3 extends over 15 amino acids. The CDR3 protein is CASSSHLARHNEQFF. The CDR3 bases are TGTGCCAGCAGCTCCCATCTGGCTAGACACAATGAGCAGTTCTTC.

This CDR3 is CASSQGGGDNEQFF. CDR3 in DNA: TGCGCCAGCAGCCAAGGGGGGGGAGACAATGAGCAGTTCTTC. V gene TRBV4-3 combines with J gene TRBJ2-1; TRBD2 agrees at 7 bases. The CDR3 is 14 residues long. Germline assignment: CDR1 LGHNA and CDR2 YSLEER. Unmatched junction bases numbered 2, after V lost 1 base and J lost 5 bases.

This clonotype occurred many times. The genes are TRBV10-3 and TRBJ1-1; D gene ambiguous. V gave up 6 bases and J gave up 0 bases, with 2 bases separating them. The CDR3 length is 11 residues. Germline-derived CDR1 and CDR2 are ENHRY and SYGVKD. CDR3 residues: CAIRLNTEAFF. CDR3 nucleotide sequence: TGTGCCATCAGACTGAACACTGAAGCTTTCTTT.

This clonotype was seen ten or more times. CDR3 region: CASSLGVRELDTQYF. Written as DNA, the CDR3 is TGTGCCAGCAGCTTAGGTGTCAGGGAGTTAGATACGCAGTATTTT. The chain has TRBV7-2 and TRBJ2-3; D could derive from TRBD1 or TRBD2 (5 bases each). Between the trimmed V and J ends, which lost 1 base and 5 bases, there was a span of 13 bases. The CDR3 runs 15 residues. Germline V gene sequence: CDR1 SGHTA, CDR2 FQGNSA. Looking up the rest from reference TRBV7-2 and TRBJ2-3 gives the full variable domain: GAGVSQSPSNKVTEKGKDVELRCDPISGHTALYWYRQSLGQGLEFLIYFQGNSAPDKSGLPSDRFSAERTGGSVSTLTIQRTQQEDSAVYLCASSLGVRELDTQYFGPGTRLTVL.

This clonotype was detected many times. The V call is TRBV5-5, the J call TRBJ2-5, with D unclear. V lost 2 bases to trimming and J lost 3 bases, with 11 bases between them. Germline V gene lookup returns CDR1 SGHKS and CDR2 YYEKEE (reference sequence). This CDR3 contains 14 residues. The CDR3 loop is CASSFNQRKETQYF. The CDR3 region has the DNA TGTGCCAGCAGCTTTAACCAGAGAAAAGAGACCCAGTACTTC.

This clonotype came up many times. The chain uses TRBV20-1 and TRBJ2-1, with 15 bases that match TRBD2. J was trimmed by 9 bases and V by 5 bases; bases with no gene match: 8. CDR1 DFQATT and CDR2 SNEGSKA come from the germline V gene (reference sequence). CDR3 size: 15 residues. The CDR3 is CSALRTSGGAVEQFF. DNA for the CDR3: TGCAGTGCTCTTCGGACTAGCGGGGGGGCCGTTGAGCAGTTCTTC.

The CDR3 sequence: CATSDRRPHTSGGNYNEQFF. The CDR3 DNA reads as TGTGCCACCAGTGATCGGCGCCCTCACACTAGCGGGGGAAACTACAATGAGCAGTTCTTC. This chain connects TRBV24-1 to TRBJ2-1, with TRBD2 identical over 11 bases. From germline, CDR1 is KGHDR and CDR2 SFDVKD. With 3 bases clipped from V and 3 bases from J, the junction kept 15 bases outside the gene matches. This CDR3 region has 20 residues.

This clonotype was recorded many times. This chain uses TRBV4-1 with TRBJ2-7, with D perhaps matching TRBD2 (6 bases). This CDR3 region has 16 residues. Looked up from germline, CDR1 is MGHRA and CDR2 is YSYEKL. Trimming stripped 1 base from V and 3 bases from J, with 16 bases between. The DNA of the CDR3 is TGCGCCAGCAGCCAAGTTCTGGAGGGAAGGGGCTACGAGCAGTACTTC. It specifies CASSQVLEGRGYEQYF.

This clonotype appeared many times. The V call is TRBV20-1, the J call TRBJ1-2; 7 nucleotides agree with TRBD1. Per germline, CDR1 DFQATT and CDR2 SNEGSKA (reference sequence). The CDR3 consists of 12 residues. V trimming: 5 bases; J trimming: 8 bases; junction bases outside the gene matches: 8. The DNA for the CDR3 is TGCAGTGCTGTAAGAGACAGGGAAGGCTACACCTTC. Protein product: CSAVRDREGYTF.

The table lists this clonotype with many counts. The chain joins TRBV5-1 to TRBJ2-6; 7 nucleotides match TRBD2. V lost 7 bases, J lost 12 bases, and 13 bases stayed unmatched. The CDR3 extends over 14 amino acids. Germline loops: CDR1 SGHRS, CDR2 YFSETQ. CDR3 loop: CASFPSGPASVLTF. CDR3 nucleotide sequence: TGCGCCAGCTTCCCTAGCGGCCCGGCTAGCGTCCTGACTTTC. The variable domain in full, with the rest retrieved from reference TRBV5-1 and TRBJ2-6, is KAGVTQTPRYLIKTRGQQVTLSCSPISGHRSVSWYQQTPGQGLQFLFEYFSETQRNKGNFPGRFSGRQFSNSRSEMNVSTLELGDSALYLCASFPSGPASVLTFGAGSRLTVL.

This clonotype has a count of ten or more. The chain recombines TRBV6-5 with TRBJ1-2; TRBD1 might be the D (6 bases). This CDR3 region has 14 residues. Germline V CDR1 and CDR2: MNHEY, SVGAGI. The V end was cut by 7 bases, the J end by 8 bases, with 20 bases between. The chain's CDR3 is CASNDVGGSGGYTF. The CDR3 DNA follows: TGTGCCAGCAATGACGTTGGGGGCTCGGGGGGCTACACCTTC.

This clonotype appeared many times. The chain recombines TRBV20-1 with TRBJ2-1; 9 positions match TRBD2. V shed 6 bases, J shed 6 bases, and the junction held 9 bases outside the gene matches. The length of the CDR3 is 14 residues. In germline, CDR1 is DFQATT, CDR2 SNEGSKA (reference sequence). CDR3 DNA: TGCAGTGCCCACGGGGAGCGGGGGGTCAATGAGCAGTTCTTC. Encoded protein: CSAHGERGVNEQFF.

Many counts were recorded for this clonotype. The chain is built from TRBV5-1 and TRBJ1-1; possible D gene TRBD1, 6 bases. CDR1 and CDR2 (germline): SGHRS, YFSETQ. The germline V and J ends were trimmed by 0 bases and 2 bases, with 11 bases remaining between them. The CDR3 length is 15 residues. CDR3 DNA sequence: TGCGCCAGCAGCTTGGGGACAGCTTTAAACACTGAAGCTTTCTTT. Translation gives CASSLGTALNTEAFF. Supplemented by reference TRBV5-1 and TRBJ1-1, the full variable domain reads KAGVTQTPRYLIKTRGQQVTLSCSPISGHRSVSWYQQTPGQGLQFLFEYFSETQRNKGNFPGRFSGRQFSNSRSEMNVSTLELGDSALYLCASSLGTALNTEAFFGQGTRLTVV.

This clonotype was recorded at least ten times. V gene TRBV20-1 combines with J gene TRBJ1-2, with 10 bases that match TRBD1. Germline V gene data show CDR1 as DFQATT and CDR2 as SNEGSKA (reference sequence). The CDR3 has 15 amino acids. After removal of 3 bases from V and 0 bases from J, the junction contained 4 bases not matched to a gene. The CDR3 DNA reads TGCAGTGCTAGTGGGACAGGGGCCACTAACTATGGCTACACCTTC. It encodes CSASGTGATNYGYTF.

This clonotype was recorded many times. The chain recombines TRBV7-6 with TRBJ1-1; 7 nucleotides line up with TRBD1. Germline V gene lookup returns CDR1 SGHVS and CDR2 FNYEAQ. With 5 bases clipped from V and 10 bases from J, the junction kept 16 bases outside the gene matches. The length of the CDR3 is 15 residues. The CDR3 DNA reads TGTGCCAGCAGCGCGGGGGGCTTACAGGGGATGGGAGCTTTCTTT. Protein sequence: CASSAGGLQGMGAFF.

This clonotype was observed at least ten times. The V call is TRBV4-1, the J call TRBJ1-5; D might be TRBD1 (5 bases). The germline CDR1 and CDR2 sequences are MGHRA and YSYEKL. Trimming took off 3 bases at V and 8 bases at J, with 20 bases between the two ends. The CDR3 has 16 residues. The chain's CDR3 is CASSQPGRGGREPQHF. CDR3 sequence (DNA): TGCGCCAGCAGCCAGCCAGGGCGGGGGGGAAGGGAGCCCCAGCATTTT.

This clonotype appeared many times. The chain couples TRBV5-1 to TRBJ2-7, with no clear D. The CDR3 length is 14 residues. Trimming took 0 bases from V and 2 from J, leaving 9 bases between them. Germline assignment: CDR1 SGHRS and CDR2 YFSETQ. CDR3 DNA sequence: TGCGCCAGCAGCTTGGCGTCCAGTGCCTACGAGCAGTACTTC. This sequence encodes CASSLASSAYEQYF. Full variable domain (rest looked up from reference TRBV5-1 and TRBJ2-7): KAGVTQTPRYLIKTRGQQVTLSCSPISGHRSVSWYQQTPGQGLQFLFEYFSETQRNKGNFPGRFSGRQFSNSRSEMNVSTLELGDSALYLCASSLASSAYEQYFGPGTRLTVT.

This clonotype was observed many times. The rearrangement uses TRBV20-1 and TRBJ1-4; possible D gene TRBD1, 6 bases. The CDR3 contains 16 residues. The germline V gene encodes CDR1 DFQATT and CDR2 SNEGSKA (reference sequence). Trimming took 1 base from V and 3 from J, leaving 15 bases between them. The CDR3 is CSARVLRTDPNEKLFF. CDR3 nucleotides: TGCAGTGCTAGAGTTCTCCGGACAGATCCTAATGAAAAACTGTTTTTT.

This clonotype was observed a few times. This chain links TRBV20-1 with TRBJ1-5; D gene ambiguous. CDR1 DFQATT and CDR2 SNEGSKA come from the germline V gene (reference sequence). Trimming cost V 8 bases and J 0 bases, with 17 bases left between them. The CDR3 contains 15 residues. This chain's CDR3 is CSSAGDGYSNQPQHF. CDR3 DNA sequence: TGCAGTTCCGCCGGAGACGGCTATAGCAATCAGCCCCAGCATTTT.

This clonotype appeared many times. This chain connects TRBV5-1 to TRBJ2-5; TRBD1 aligns across 8 bases. CDR1 SGHRS and CDR2 YFSETQ come from the germline V gene. V dropped 0 bases and J dropped 2; count of bases not matched to a gene: 9. The CDR3 totals 17 residues. The CDR3 spells CASSLVRMTGAQETQYF. DNA for the CDR3: TGCGCCAGCAGCTTGGTACGGATGACAGGGGCACAAGAGACCCAGTACTTC. Full variable domain (outside the CDR3, taken from reference TRBV5-1 and TRBJ2-5): KAGVTQTPRYLIKTRGQQVTLSCSPISGHRSVSWYQQTPGQGLQFLFEYFSETQRNKGNFPGRFSGRQFSNSRSEMNVSTLELGDSALYLCASSLVRMTGAQETQYFGPGTRLLVL.

This clonotype was seen repeatedly, ten times or more. The rearrangement links TRBV5-5 to TRBJ2-3, with TRBD1 identical over 8 bases. The germline gives CDR1 SGHKS, CDR2 YYEKEE (reference sequence). V shed 1 base, J shed 0 bases, and the junction held 13 bases outside the gene matches. The CDR3 spans 19 residues. In DNA form, the CDR3 reads TGTGCCAGCAGCTTGATAACTCGCCGGGACAGGTATAGCACAGATACGCAGTATTTT. Residues: CASSLITRRDRYSTDTQYF.

This clonotype has at least ten counts. The rearrangement uses TRBV5-1 and TRBJ1-5, with TRBD1 matching over 7 bases. This CDR3 is 15 amino acids long. Losses at the gene ends were 2 bases for V and 4 bases for J; bases not matched to a gene: 6. CDR1 and CDR2 from the germline V gene are SGHRS and YFSETQ. Here the CDR3 reads CASSLTGVGNQPQHF. CDR3 DNA: TGCGCCAGCAGCTTAACAGGGGTCGGGAATCAGCCCCAGCATTTT. The variable domain in full, with the rest retrieved from reference TRBV5-1 and TRBJ1-5, is KAGVTQTPRYLIKTRGQQVTLSCSPISGHRSVSWYQQTPGQGLQFLFEYFSETQRNKGNFPGRFSGRQFSNSRSEMNVSTLELGDSALYLCASSLTGVGNQPQHFGDGTRLSIL.

V and J are TRBV13 and TRBJ2-7, with D possibly TRBD1 on 5 matching bases. The V end was cut by 2 bases, the J end by 3 bases, with 14 bases between. Germline V gene sequence: CDR1 PRHDT, CDR2 FYEKMQ (reference sequence). The length of the CDR3 is 15 residues. This CDR3 reads CASSLSPGSVYEQYF. CDR3 nucleotide sequence: TGTGCCAGCAGCTTAAGCCCAGGGTCGGTCTACGAGCAGTACTTC. Together with reference TRBV13 and TRBJ2-7, the CDR3 gives the full variable domain: AAGVIQSPRHLIKEKRETATLKCYPIPRHDTVYWYQQGPGQDPQFLISFYEKMQSDKGSIPDRFSAQQFSDYHSELNMSSLELGDSALYFCASSLSPGSVYEQYFGPGTRLTVT.